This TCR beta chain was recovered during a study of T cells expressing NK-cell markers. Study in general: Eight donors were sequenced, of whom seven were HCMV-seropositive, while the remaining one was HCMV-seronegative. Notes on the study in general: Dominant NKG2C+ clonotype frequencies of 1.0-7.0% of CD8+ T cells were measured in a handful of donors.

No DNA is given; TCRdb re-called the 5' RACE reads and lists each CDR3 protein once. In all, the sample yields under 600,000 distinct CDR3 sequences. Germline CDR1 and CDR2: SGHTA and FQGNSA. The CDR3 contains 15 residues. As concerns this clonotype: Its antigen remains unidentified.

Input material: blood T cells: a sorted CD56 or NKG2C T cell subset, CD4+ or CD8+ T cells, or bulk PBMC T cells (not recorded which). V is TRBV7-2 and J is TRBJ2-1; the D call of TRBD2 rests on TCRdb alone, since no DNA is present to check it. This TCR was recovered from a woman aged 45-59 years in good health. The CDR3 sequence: CASTTTTSGRGFVVF.